The entry below describes one T cell receptor (beta chain). The antigen is unknown. These data come from a study of blood T cells in healthy people across ages. Study-wide points: Conclusively comparing naive with antigen-experienced cells was impossible with unsorted PBMCs. Donor CMV status, an unknown factor, possibly confounded changes in expanded clonotypes. Relative to aged donors, long-lived donors carried more naive CD4+ cells and displayed higher diversity.

Per-sample yields of isolated PBMCs were at least 6 million. A second PCR of about 6 to 12 cycles used a sample-barcoded 5' primer and a J-beta primer mix. TCRdb fed the 5' RACE reads into MiXCR, producing one record per CDR3 protein. The data show about 680,000 distinct CDR3 sequences, 49% seen once. The germline gives CDR1 MDHEN, CDR2 SYDVKM. With 3 bases removed from V and 0 bases from J, the gap between germline ends came to 12 bases. The CDR3 has 16 amino acids. The sample consisted of blood. This chain links TRBV28 with TRBJ2-1, with a weak D call TRBD2 (5 bases). This TCR came from a woman aged 55-69 years in good health. The CDR3 is CASSFWERSSYNEQFF. The DNA of the CDR3 is TGTGCCAGCAGTTTCTGGGAGAGGAGCTCCTACAATGAGCAGTTCTTC.